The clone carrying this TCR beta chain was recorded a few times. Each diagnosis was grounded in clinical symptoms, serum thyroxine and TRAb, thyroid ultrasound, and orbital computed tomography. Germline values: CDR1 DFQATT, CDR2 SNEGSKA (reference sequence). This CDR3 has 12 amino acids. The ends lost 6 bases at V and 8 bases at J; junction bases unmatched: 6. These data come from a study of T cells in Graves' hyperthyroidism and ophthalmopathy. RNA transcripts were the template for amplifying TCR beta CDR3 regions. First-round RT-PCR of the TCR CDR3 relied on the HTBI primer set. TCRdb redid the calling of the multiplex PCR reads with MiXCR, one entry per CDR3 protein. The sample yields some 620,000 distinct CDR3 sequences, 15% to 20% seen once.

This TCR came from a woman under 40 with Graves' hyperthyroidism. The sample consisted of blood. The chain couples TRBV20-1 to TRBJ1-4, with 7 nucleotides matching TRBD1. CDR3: CSAGDRSEKLFF. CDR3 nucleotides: TGCAGTGCCGGGGACAGATCAGAAAAACTGTTTTTT.